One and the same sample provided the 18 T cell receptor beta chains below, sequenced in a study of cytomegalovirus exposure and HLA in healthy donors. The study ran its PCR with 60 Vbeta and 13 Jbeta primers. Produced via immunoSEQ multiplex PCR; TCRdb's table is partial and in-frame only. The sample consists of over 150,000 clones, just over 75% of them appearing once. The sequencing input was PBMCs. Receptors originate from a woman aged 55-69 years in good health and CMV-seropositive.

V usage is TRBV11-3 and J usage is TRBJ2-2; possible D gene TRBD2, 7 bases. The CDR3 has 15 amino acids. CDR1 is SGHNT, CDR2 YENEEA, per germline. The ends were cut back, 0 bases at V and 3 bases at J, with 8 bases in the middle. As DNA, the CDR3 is TGTGCCAGCAGCTTAGAAGGGGGGGACACCGGGGAGCTGTTTTTT. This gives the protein CASSLEGGDTGELFF.

CDR3 sequence (DNA): TGTGCCAGCAGCTTACCCGGGACAGGGGCTAATGAAAAACTGTTTTTT. Residues: CASSLPGTGANEKLFF. The gene calls are TRBV7-2 and TRBJ1-4; 10 nucleotides align to TRBD1. The CDR3 sequence is 16 residues long. Germline CDR1 and CDR2: SGHTA and FQGNSA. The V segment lost 2 bases and the J segment 3 bases; nucleotides outside the gene matches: 3.

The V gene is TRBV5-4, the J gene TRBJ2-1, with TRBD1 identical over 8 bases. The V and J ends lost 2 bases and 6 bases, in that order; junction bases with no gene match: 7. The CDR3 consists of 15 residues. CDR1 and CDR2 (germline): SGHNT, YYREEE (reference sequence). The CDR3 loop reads CASSFEDRGSNEQFF. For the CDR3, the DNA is TGTGCCAGCAGCTTCGAAGACAGGGGTTCCAATGAGCAGTTCTTC.

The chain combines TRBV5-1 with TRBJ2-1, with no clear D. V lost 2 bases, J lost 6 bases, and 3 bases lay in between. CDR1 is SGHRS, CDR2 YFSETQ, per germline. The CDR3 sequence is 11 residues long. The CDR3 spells CASSFSNEQFF. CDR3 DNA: TGCGCCAGCAGCTTCAGCAATGAGCAGTTCTTC.

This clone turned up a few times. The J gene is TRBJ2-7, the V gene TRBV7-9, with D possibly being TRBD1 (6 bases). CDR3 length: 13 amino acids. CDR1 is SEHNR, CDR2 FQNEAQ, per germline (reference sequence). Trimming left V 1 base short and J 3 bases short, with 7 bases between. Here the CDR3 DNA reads TGTGCCAGCAGCTTAGTAGGGGGCTACGAGCAGTACTTC. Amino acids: CASSLVGGYEQYF. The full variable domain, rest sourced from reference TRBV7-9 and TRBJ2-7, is DTGVSQNPRHKITKRGQNVTFRCDPISEHNRLYWYRQTLGQGPEFLTYFQNEAQLEKSRLLSDRFSAERPKGSFSTLEIQRTEQGDSAMYLCASSLVGGYEQYFGPGTRLTVT.

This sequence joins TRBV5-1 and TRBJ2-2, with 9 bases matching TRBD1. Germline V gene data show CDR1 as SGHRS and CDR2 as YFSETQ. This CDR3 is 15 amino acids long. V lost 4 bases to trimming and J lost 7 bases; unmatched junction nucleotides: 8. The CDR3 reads CASSEQGAGGGELFF. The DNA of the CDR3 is TGCGCCAGCAGCGAACAGGGGGCTGGAGGCGGGGAGCTGTTTTTT.

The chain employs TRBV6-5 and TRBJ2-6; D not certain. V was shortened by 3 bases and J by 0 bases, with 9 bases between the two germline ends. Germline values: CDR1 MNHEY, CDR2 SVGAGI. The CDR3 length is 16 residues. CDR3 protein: CASSYGRRSGANVLTF. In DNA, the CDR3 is TGTGCCAGCAGTTATGGCCGCCGCTCTGGGGCCAACGTCCTGACTTTC.

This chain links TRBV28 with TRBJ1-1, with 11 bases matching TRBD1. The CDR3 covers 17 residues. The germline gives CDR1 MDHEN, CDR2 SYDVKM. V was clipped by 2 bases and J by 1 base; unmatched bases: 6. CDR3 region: CASSLPGTGGKNTEAFF. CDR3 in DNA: TGTGCCAGCAGTTTACCGGGGACAGGGGGTAAGAACACTGAAGCTTTCTTT.

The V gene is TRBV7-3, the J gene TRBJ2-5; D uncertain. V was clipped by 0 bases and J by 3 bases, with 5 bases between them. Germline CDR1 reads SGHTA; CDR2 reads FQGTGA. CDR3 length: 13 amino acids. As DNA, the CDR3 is TGTGCCAGCAGCTTAACGGCAGAAGAGACCCAGTACTTC. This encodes CASSLTAEETQYF. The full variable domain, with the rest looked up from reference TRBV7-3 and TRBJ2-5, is GAGVSQTPSNKVTEKGKYVELRCDPISGHTALYWYRQSLGQGPEFLIYFQGTGAADDSGLPNDRFFAVRPEGSVSTLKIQRTERGDSAVYLCASSLTAEETQYFGPGTRLLVL.

The CDR3 here is CASSTAFSGNTIYF. CDR3 in DNA: TGTGCCAGCAGTACCGCGTTCTCTGGAAACACCATATATTTT. The chain is built from TRBV6-1 and TRBJ1-3, with D unclear. V was trimmed by 5 bases and J by 0 bases, leaving 8 bases between them. Looked up from germline, CDR1 is MNHNS and CDR2 is SASEGT. The CDR3 spans 14 residues.

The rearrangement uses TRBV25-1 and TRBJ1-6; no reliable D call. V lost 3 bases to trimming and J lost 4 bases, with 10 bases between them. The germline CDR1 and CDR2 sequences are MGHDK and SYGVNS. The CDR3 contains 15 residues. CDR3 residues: CASSELTTYNSPLHF. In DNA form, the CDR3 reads TGTGCCAGCAGTGAGTTAACGACTTATAATTCACCCCTCCACTTT.

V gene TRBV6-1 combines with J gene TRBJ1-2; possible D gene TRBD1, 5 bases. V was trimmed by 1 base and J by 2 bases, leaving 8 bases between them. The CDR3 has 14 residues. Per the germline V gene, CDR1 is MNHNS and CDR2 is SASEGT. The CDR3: CASSEVQGNYGYTF. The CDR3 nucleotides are TGTGCCAGCAGTGAAGTGCAGGGCAACTATGGCTACACCTTC.

This CDR3 is CASRVQVSGANVLTF. The DNA of the CDR3 is TGCGCCAGCAGGGTTCAGGTCTCTGGGGCCAACGTCCTGACTTTC. The chain combines TRBV5-1 with TRBJ2-6, with D hard to call. This CDR3 has 15 residues. CDR1 and CDR2 (germline): SGHRS, YFSETQ. The V end was cut by 5 bases, the J end by 0 bases, with 9 bases between.

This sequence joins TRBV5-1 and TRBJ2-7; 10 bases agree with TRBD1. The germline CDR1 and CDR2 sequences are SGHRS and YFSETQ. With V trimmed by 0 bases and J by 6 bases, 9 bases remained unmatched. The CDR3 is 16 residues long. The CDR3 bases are TGCGCCAGCAGCTTGGTCACCGGGACAGGGGTTCCCGAGCAGTACTTC. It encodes CASSLVTGTGVPEQYF.

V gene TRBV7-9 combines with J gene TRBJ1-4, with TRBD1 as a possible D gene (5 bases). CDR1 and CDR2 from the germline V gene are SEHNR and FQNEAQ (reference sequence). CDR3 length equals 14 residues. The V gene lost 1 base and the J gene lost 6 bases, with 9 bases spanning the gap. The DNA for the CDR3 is TGTGCCAGCAGCTTAGGACAGCGGGATGAAAAACTGTTTTTT. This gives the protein CASSLGQRDEKLFF.

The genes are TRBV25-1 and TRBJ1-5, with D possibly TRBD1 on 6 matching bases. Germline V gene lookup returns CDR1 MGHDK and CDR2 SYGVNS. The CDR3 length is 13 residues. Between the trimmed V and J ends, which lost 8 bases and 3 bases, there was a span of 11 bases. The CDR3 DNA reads TGTGCCAGCGCCAGGGGTCCCAATCAGCCCCAGCATTTT. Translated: CASARGPNQPQHF.

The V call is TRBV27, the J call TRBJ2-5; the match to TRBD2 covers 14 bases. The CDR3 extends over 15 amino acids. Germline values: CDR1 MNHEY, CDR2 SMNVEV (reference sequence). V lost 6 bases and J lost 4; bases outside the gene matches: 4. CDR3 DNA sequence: TGTGCCAGCAGCCTGGGACTAGCGGGAGCAGAGACCCAGTACTTC. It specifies CASSLGLAGAETQYF.

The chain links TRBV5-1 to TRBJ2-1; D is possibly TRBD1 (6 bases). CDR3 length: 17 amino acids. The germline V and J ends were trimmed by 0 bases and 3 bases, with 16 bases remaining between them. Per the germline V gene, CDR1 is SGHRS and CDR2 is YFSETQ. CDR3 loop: CASSLGPPGTNYNEQFF. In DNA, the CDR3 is TGCGCCAGCAGCTTGGGCCCCCCCGGGACAAACTACAATGAGCAGTTCTTC.